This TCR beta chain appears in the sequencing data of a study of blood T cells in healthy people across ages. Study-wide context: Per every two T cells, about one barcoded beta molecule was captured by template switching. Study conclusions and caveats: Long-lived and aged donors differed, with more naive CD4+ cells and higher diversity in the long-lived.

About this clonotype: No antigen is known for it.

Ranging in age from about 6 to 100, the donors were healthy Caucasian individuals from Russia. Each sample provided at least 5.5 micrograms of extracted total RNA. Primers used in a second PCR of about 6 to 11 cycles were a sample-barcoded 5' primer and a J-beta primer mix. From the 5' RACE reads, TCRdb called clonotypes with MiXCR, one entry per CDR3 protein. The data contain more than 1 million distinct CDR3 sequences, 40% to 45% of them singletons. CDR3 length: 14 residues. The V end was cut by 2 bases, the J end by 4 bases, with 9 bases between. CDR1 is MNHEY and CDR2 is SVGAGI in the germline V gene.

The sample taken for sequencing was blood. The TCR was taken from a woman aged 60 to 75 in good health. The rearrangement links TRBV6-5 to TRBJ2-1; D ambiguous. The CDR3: CASSYRMLYNEQFF. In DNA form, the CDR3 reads TGTGCCAGCAGTTACAGGATGTTATACAATGAGCAGTTCTTC.